This T cell receptor (beta chain) is drawn from a study of shared clonotypes between healthy human individuals. Note on this clone: The same CDR3 arises from other DNA sequences in this sample as well.

Authors' analysis steps: ImmunoSEQ sequences covered only the junction and lacked quality scores; filtering therefore differed. The protocol was immunoSEQ multiplex PCR, while the TCRdb copy is restricted to in-frame clones and leaves out a portion. V and J calls and clone size are given by that table; D and trimming were obtained from the DNA. This sample carries over a million clones, more than 75% of them seen once, and the ten largest clones take 0.6% to 0.7%. The germline V and J ends were trimmed by 2 bases and 0 bases, with 9 bases remaining between them. The CDR3 consists of 15 residues. Germline lookup yields CDR1 KGHSH and CDR2 LQKENI.

The chain combines TRBV18 with TRBJ2-3, with no clear D. The sequencing sample was made of memory CD4+ T cells from PBMCs. Documented subset: CD45RA-negative fraction. This TCR derives from a man between 18 and 35 years old in good health. Some clones in this sample may be carry-over from other donors' samples. This CDR3 is CASSPYGRSTDTQYF. CDR3 in DNA: TGTGCCAGCTCACCATACGGCCGAAGCACAGATACGCAGTATTTT. Full variable domain (remainder filled in from reference TRBV18 and TRBJ2-3): NAGVMQNPRHLVRRRGQEARLRCSPMKGHSHVYWYRQLPEEGLKFMVYLQKENIIDESGMPKERFSAEFPKEGPSILRIQQVVRGDSAAYFCASSPYGRSTDTQYFGPGTRLTVL.